These 28 T cell receptor beta chains were all obtained from the same sample, sequenced in a study of CD8 T cells in ankylosing spondylitis (dated 2017 in TCRdb). The library was prepared using 5' RACE. For sequencing, an Illumina HiSeq 2500 was employed. TCRdb reworked the public reads: Q25 trimming with fastp, MiXCR clone assembly, productive beta chains retained. CDR3 protein duplicates are merged, each entry listing the most common genes and DNA. The sample data list about 240,000 distinct CDR3 sequences, and 8.6% of these were observed just once. Around 6.8% of the sample belongs to the ten largest clones. Source material: blood, either unsorted or a sorted T cell fraction (not recorded which). Receptors originate from a male donor with ankylosing spondylitis or in good health (not recorded which).

This clonotype was counted at least ten times. CDR3 sequence reads: CASSRDPGLNIQYF. Written as DNA, the CDR3 is TGTGCCAGCAGTCGGGACCCCGGGTTAAACATTCAGTACTTC. The V call is TRBV12-3 or TRBV12-4, the J call TRBJ2-4, with D perhaps TRBD1 or TRBD2 (5 bases each). The CDR3 has 14 residues. V lost 5 bases to trimming and J lost 6 bases, with 14 bases between them.

V is TRBV5-1 and J is TRBJ2-7; 12 bases are a match to TRBD1. Germline trimming cut 2 bases from V and 4 bases from J; bases unmatched to any gene: 4. The CDR3 length is 15 residues. Germline values: CDR1 SGHRS, CDR2 YFSETQ. The CDR3 here is CASSFGTGGMYEQYF. The CDR3 bases are TGCGCCAGCAGCTTTGGGACAGGGGGCATGTACGAGCAGTACTTC.

This clonotype has ten or more counts. V and J are TRBV10-2 and TRBJ2-1, with D unresolved. V lost 0 bases to trimming and J lost 10 bases, with 10 bases between them. CDR1 is WSHSY, CDR2 SAAADI, per germline. This CDR3 contains 13 residues. CDR3 coding DNA: TGCGCCAGCAGTGAGTCGGAAGTTTCCGAGCAGTTCTTC. It specifies CASSESEVSEQFF.

Many counts were recorded for this clonotype. This sequence joins TRBV9 and TRBJ2-1, with TRBD2 matching over 9 bases. V dropped 1 base and J dropped 4; count of bases not matched to a gene: 3. CDR1 is SGDLS and CDR2 is YYNGEE in the germline V gene. This CDR3 region has 15 residues. CDR3 protein: CASSVRLADYNEQFF. For the CDR3, the DNA is TGTGCCAGCAGCGTAAGACTAGCGGATTACAATGAGCAGTTCTTC.

This clonotype occurred many times. The chain combines TRBV29-1 with TRBJ2-3; 12 nucleotides match TRBD2. The germline V gene has CDR1 SQVTM and CDR2 ANQGSEA. Trimming removed 3 bases from V and 5 bases from J; junction bases left unmatched: 9. CDR3 length: 16 amino acids. The CDR3 region has the DNA TGCAGCGTTGATCCCGTGACTAGCGGGAGAGAAGATACGCAGTATTTT. It encodes CSVDPVTSGREDTQYF.

In this sample, this clonotype turned up many times. The chain employs TRBV3-1 and TRBJ1-6, with TRBD1 as a possible D gene (6 bases). From germline, CDR1 is LGHDT and CDR2 YNNKEL (reference sequence). The CDR3 is 12 amino acids. Trimming cost V 4 bases and J 14 bases, with 12 bases left between them. The CDR3 DNA reads as TGTGCCAGCAGCCGCCGGGGGCAAACCCTCCACTTT. Amino acids: CASSRRGQTLHF.

This rearrangement joins TRBV19 to TRBJ2-7; D possibly matches TRBD1 or TRBD2 (5 bases each). Germline loops: CDR1 LNHDA, CDR2 SQIVND (reference sequence). The CDR3 covers 16 residues. Trimming pared 2 bases from V and 0 bases from J, leaving 14 bases between. The CDR3 here is CASSIQPGQFSYEQYF. The CDR3 bases are TGTGCCAGTAGTATACAACCGGGGCAGTTCTCCTACGAGCAGTACTTC.

This clonotype has a count of ten or more. The CDR3 bases are TGTGCCAGCAGCTTGAACATAGCGAACACTGAAGCTTTCTTT. This translates into CASSLNIANTEAFF. This rearrangement joins TRBV7-3 to TRBJ1-1; D ambiguous. The CDR3 contains 14 residues. In germline, CDR1 is SGHTA, CDR2 FQGTGA. Trimming took off 3 bases at V and 1 base at J, with 9 bases between the two ends.

This clonotype was picked up many times. The junction and the germline gene differ at one end; a read error may be behind it. The chain carries TRBV3-1 and TRBJ2-5; 7 nucleotides match TRBD1. Germline CDR1 LGHDT, CDR2 YNNKEL (reference sequence). The CDR3 is made up of 12 amino acids. CDR3 sequence (DNA): TGTGCCAGCAGCCAAGATTCTGCAGGGGGTACCTTC. Its protein product is CASSQDSAGGTF.

This clonotype occurred many times. The gene calls are TRBV20-1 and TRBJ2-1; D is possibly TRBD1 (5 bases). In germline, CDR1 is DFQATT, CDR2 SNEGSKA (reference sequence). CDR3 size: 12 residues. Trimming pared 3 bases from V and 8 bases from J, leaving 11 bases between. The CDR3 bases are TGCAGTGCTAGGGCCTGGGGCGATGAGCAGTTCTTC. Translated, it gives CSARAWGDEQFF.

This clonotype was observed at least ten times. As DNA, the CDR3 is TGTGCCAGCAGCTTAGCGATAAGTCCAGTTTCCGAGCAGTACTTC. Translation gives CASSLAISPVSEQYF. The chain joins TRBV7-2 to TRBJ2-7; D is uncertain. CDR1 SGHTA and CDR2 FQGNSA come from the germline V gene. The V end was cut by 0 bases, the J end by 6 bases, with 15 bases between. The CDR3 is 15 amino acids.

Turning to this clonotype: A much bigger clone sits one base away, suggesting this may be a read error. The chain carries TRBV14 and TRBJ2-2; D uncertain. Germline assignment: CDR1 SGHDN and CDR2 FVKESK. V shed 0 bases and J shed 2 bases, with 10 bases lying between them. There are 16 residues in the CDR3. CDR3 protein: CASSQDRPRNTGELFF. As DNA, the CDR3 is TGTGCCAGCAGCCAAGATCGGCCGAGAAACACCGGGGAGCTGTTTTTT.

This clonotype was detected many times. The rearrangement links TRBV7-9 to TRBJ2-1; 12 bases align to TRBD2. This CDR3 has 15 residues. With V trimmed by 6 bases and J by 16 bases, 16 bases remained unmatched. CDR1 is SEHNR, CDR2 FQNEAQ, per germline (reference sequence). The CDR3 DNA is TGTGCCAGCAGACCCGGGACTAGCGGGCCGACATCCGCATTCTTC. Protein sequence: CASRPGTSGPTSAFF.

The table lists this clonotype with many counts. The CDR3 DNA sequence: TGCAGCGTAGGGGGATCAGATACGCAGTATTTT. This encodes CSVGGSDTQYF. The V gene is TRBV29-1, the J gene TRBJ2-3; D may be TRBD1 (6 bases). Per germline, CDR1 SQVTM and CDR2 ANQGSEA. CDR3 length: 11 amino acids. Between the trimmed V and J ends, which lost 6 bases and 4 bases, there was a span of 8 bases.

This clonotype has ten or more counts. The chain recombines TRBV20-1 with TRBJ1-5; TRBD1 agrees at 8 bases. CDR1 DFQATT and CDR2 SNEGSKA come from the germline V gene (reference sequence). The CDR3 is made up of 15 amino acids. J gave up 1 base and V 5 bases, and 7 bases lay outside the gene matches. The chain's CDR3 is CSAFQRTGSNQPQHF. CDR3 bases: TGCAGTGCTTTTCAAAGGACAGGGAGCAATCAGCCCCAGCATTTT.

This clonotype has at least ten counts. The chain recombines TRBV20-1 with TRBJ2-7, with 7 bases that match TRBD1. Unmatched junction bases numbered 8, after V lost 4 bases and J lost 2 bases. The CDR3 sequence is 14 residues long. CDR1 is DFQATT, CDR2 SNEGSKA, per germline (reference sequence). The CDR3 DNA reads TGCAGTGCTAATCAAGGGGGCTCTACCTACGAGCAGTACTTC. Translated: CSANQGGSTYEQYF.

This clonotype was detected many times. The chain joins TRBV3-1 to TRBJ2-1; D is perhaps TRBD2 (6 bases). Germline loops: CDR1 LGHDT, CDR2 YNNKEL (reference sequence). The V end was cut by 1 base, the J end by 0 bases, with 7 bases between. The CDR3 runs 15 residues. CDR3: CASSQVADSYNEQFF. The CDR3 DNA sequence: TGTGCCAGCAGCCAAGTAGCGGACTCCTACAATGAGCAGTTCTTC.

This clonotype appeared many times. The chain carries TRBV5-1 and TRBJ2-7; TRBD2 might be the D (6 bases). The CDR3 spans 14 residues. The ends were cut back, 2 bases at V and 5 bases at J, with 14 bases in the middle. CDR1 and CDR2 from the germline V gene are SGHRS and YFSETQ. The CDR3 nucleotides read TGCGCCAGCAGCTTCCGGGACTCCGGCCACGAGCAGTACTTC. Its protein is CASSFRDSGHEQYF.

At least ten counts were recorded for this clonotype. The chain uses TRBV5-4 and TRBJ2-3, with 8 bases aligning to TRBD2. This CDR3 has 15 amino acids. The germline V gene encodes CDR1 SGHNT and CDR2 YYREEE (reference sequence). With V trimmed by 2 bases and J by 5 bases, 7 bases remained unmatched. The CDR3 here is CASSLSGSLRDTQYF. CDR3 nucleotides: TGTGCCAGCAGCTTAAGCGGGAGTCTCCGAGATACGCAGTATTTT.

The sample holds a few counts of this clonotype. This chain uses TRBV7-3 with TRBJ1-2; TRBD1 might be the D (5 bases). This CDR3 spans 14 amino acids. Trimming stripped 4 bases from V and 8 bases from J, with 17 bases between. Looked up from germline, CDR1 is SGHTA and CDR2 is FQGTGA. The chain's CDR3 is CASSSRGTVRGYTF. In DNA, the CDR3 is TGTGCCAGCAGCTCTAGAGGGACGGTACGAGGCTACACCTTC.

This clonotype has a count of ten or more. The chain recombines TRBV3-1 with TRBJ1-1, with 7 bases that match TRBD1. V lost 4 bases and J lost 0; bases outside the gene matches: 8. The CDR3 spans 16 residues. Germline CDR1 and CDR2: LGHDT and YNNKEL (reference sequence). DNA of the CDR3: TGTGCCAGCAGCCGGGGACAGACCCTAATGAACACTGAAGCTTTCTTT. Translation gives CASSRGQTLMNTEAFF. Full variable domain (rest looked up from reference TRBV3-1 and TRBJ1-1): DTAVSQTPKYLVTQMGNDKSIKCEQNLGHDTMYWYKQDSKKFLKIMFSYNNKELIINETVPNRFSPKSPDKAHLNLHINSLELGDSAVYFCASSRGQTLMNTEAFFGQGTRLTVV.

This clonotype was detected ten times or more. The CDR3 DNA sequence: TGTGCCAGCAGCCCAACTCGGCAGACCACCGGGAACACCATATATTTT. Encoded protein: CASSPTRQTTGNTIYF. The J gene is TRBJ1-3, the V gene TRBV3-1, with D hard to call. V shed 4 bases and J shed 7 bases, with 20 bases lying between them. Germline loops: CDR1 LGHDT, CDR2 YNNKEL (reference sequence). CDR3 length equals 16 residues.

The chain employs TRBV6-2 or TRBV6-3 and TRBJ2-3; no definite D call. There are 11 residues in the CDR3. Between the trimmed V and J ends, which lost 5 bases and 7 bases, there was a span of 7 bases. Germline-derived CDR1 and CDR2 are MNHEY and SVGEGT. The CDR3 here is CASSQEHTQYF. The DNA for the CDR3 is TGTGCCAGCAGTCAAGAACATACGCAGTATTTT.

This clonotype was seen ten or more times. This chain connects TRBV6-5 to TRBJ1-5, with 10 bases matching TRBD1. This CDR3 has 15 residues. Germline-derived CDR1 and CDR2 are MNHEY and SVGAGI. V lost 4 bases, J lost 4 bases, and 4 bases stayed unmatched. The CDR3 DNA follows: TGTGCCAGCAGTTTCGGACAGGGGGTGAATCAGCCCCAGCATTTT. Its protein product is CASSFGQGVNQPQHF.

This clonotype was seen many times. This chain uses TRBV27 with TRBJ2-7; 13 bases are shared with TRBD2. The CDR3 is 17 residues long. V lost 1 base and J lost 6; bases outside the gene matches: 9. Germline V lookup: CDR1 MNHEY, CDR2 SMNVEV (reference sequence). The CDR3 protein is CASSLLPGTSGKFEQYF. The CDR3 DNA reads as TGTGCCAGCAGTTTATTGCCAGGGACTAGCGGGAAATTCGAGCAGTACTTC.

This clonotype has ten or more counts. This chain uses TRBV6-5 with TRBJ2-3, with D possibly called TRBD1 or TRBD2 (5 bases each). With 0 bases removed from V and 9 bases from J, the gap between germline ends came to 7 bases. CDR1 and CDR2 from the germline V gene are MNHEY and SVGAGI. This CDR3 contains 12 residues. The CDR3 spells CASSYSGETQYF. CDR3 coding DNA: TGTGCCAGCAGTTACTCAGGGGAGACGCAGTATTTT.

There are many counts of this clonotype. The chain is built from TRBV11-2 and TRBJ2-1; D may correspond to TRBD1 or TRBD2 (5 bases each). The V end was cut by 1 base, the J end by 16 bases, with 11 bases between. The CDR3 has 11 amino acids. CDR1 is SGHAT, CDR2 FQNNGV, per germline. CDR3: CASSLVGVLFF. CDR3 nucleotide sequence: TGTGCCAGCAGCTTAGTGGGGGTCTTATTCTTC.

Worth noting for this clonotype: The junction departs from the called germline gene at one end, perhaps through a read error. J is TRBJ2-5 and V is TRBV7-7; D is possibly TRBD1 (6 bases). CDR3 length equals 15 residues. The germline V gene encodes CDR1 SSHAT and CDR2 FNYEAQ (reference sequence). The CDR3 DNA reads as TGTGCTAGCAGCTTAGGGGGACGGCGGACGGAGACCCAGTACTTC. Translated: CASSLGGRRTETQYF. The variable domain in full, completed from reference TRBV7-7 and TRBJ2-5, reads GAGVSQSPRYKVTKRGQDVTLRCDPISSHATLYWYQQALGQGPEFLTYFNYEAQPDKSGLPSDRFSAERPEGSISTLTIQRTEQRDSAMYRCASSLGGRRTETQYFGPGTRLLVL.